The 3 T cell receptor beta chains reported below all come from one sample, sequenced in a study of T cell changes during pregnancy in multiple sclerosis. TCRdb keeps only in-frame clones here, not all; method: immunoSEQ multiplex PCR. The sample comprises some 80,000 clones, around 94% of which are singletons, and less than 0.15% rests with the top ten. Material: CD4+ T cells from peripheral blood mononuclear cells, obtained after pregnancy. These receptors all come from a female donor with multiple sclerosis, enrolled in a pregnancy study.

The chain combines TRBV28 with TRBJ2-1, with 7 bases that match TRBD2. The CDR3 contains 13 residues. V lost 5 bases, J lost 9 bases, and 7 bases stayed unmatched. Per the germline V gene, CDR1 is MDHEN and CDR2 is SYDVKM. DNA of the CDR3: TGTGCCAGCAGTACGGGACTACCGCCTGAGCAGTTCTTC. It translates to CASSTGLPPEQFF.

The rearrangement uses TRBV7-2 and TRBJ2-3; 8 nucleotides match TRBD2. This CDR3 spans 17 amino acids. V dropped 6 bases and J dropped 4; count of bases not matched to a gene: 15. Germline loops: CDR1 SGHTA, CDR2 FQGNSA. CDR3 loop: CASSRLAGRGFSDTQYF. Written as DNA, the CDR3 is TGTGCCAGCAGTCGATTGGCCGGGAGGGGATTCTCAGATACGCAGTATTTT.

The chain's CDR3 is CASSFEGAIPPGGYTF. The CDR3 nucleotides are TGTGCCAGCAGCTTTGAGGGGGCGATCCCCCCAGGCGGCTACACCTTC. J is TRBJ1-2 and V is TRBV7-9; 7 bases match TRBD1. This CDR3 region has 16 residues. Germline CDR1 and CDR2: SEHNR and FQNEAQ (reference sequence). Trimming removed 3 bases from V and 8 bases from J; junction bases left unmatched: 15.